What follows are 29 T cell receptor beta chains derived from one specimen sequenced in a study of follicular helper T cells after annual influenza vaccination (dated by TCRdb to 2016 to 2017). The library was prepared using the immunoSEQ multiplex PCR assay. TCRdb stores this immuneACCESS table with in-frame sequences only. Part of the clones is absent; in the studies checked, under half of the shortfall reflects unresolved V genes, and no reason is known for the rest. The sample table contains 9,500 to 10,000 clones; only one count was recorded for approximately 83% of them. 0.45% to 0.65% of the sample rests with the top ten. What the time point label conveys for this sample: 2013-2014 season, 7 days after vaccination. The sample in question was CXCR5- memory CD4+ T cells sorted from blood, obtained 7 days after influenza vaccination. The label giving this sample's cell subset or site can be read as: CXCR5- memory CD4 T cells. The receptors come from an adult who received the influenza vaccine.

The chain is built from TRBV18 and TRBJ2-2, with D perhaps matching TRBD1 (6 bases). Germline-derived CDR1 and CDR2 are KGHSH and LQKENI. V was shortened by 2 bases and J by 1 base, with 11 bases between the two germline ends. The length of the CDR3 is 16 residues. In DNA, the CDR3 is TGTGCCAGCTCACCATGGGACATCCTGAACACCGGGGAGCTGTTTTTT. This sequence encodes CASSPWDILNTGELFF.

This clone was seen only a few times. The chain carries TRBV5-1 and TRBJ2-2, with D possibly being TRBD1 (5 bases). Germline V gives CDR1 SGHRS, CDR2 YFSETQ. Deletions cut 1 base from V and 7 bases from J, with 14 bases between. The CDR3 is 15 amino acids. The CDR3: CASSLSLQAGGELFF. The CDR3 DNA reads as TGCGCCAGCAGCTTGAGTTTACAGGCCGGCGGGGAGCTGTTTTTT.

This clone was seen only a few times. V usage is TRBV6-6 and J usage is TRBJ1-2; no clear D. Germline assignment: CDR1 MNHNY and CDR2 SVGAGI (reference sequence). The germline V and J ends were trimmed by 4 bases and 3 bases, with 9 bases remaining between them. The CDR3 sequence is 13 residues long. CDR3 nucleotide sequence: TGTGCCAGCAGTTCGAACAGCGACTATGGCTACACCTTC. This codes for CASSSNSDYGYTF.

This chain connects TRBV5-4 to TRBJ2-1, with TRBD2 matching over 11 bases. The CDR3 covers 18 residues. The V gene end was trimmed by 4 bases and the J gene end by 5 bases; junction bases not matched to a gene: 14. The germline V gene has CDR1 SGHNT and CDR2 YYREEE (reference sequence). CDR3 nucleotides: TGTGCCAGCAGCATTAGCGGGAGGGCCCACTTTAGGGACAATGAGCAGTTCTTC. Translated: CASSISGRAHFRDNEQFF.

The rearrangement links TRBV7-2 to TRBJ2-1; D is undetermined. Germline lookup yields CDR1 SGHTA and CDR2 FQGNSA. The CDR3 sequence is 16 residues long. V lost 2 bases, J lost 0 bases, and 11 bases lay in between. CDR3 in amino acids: CASSLYPPVSYNEQFF. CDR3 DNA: TGTGCCAGCAGCTTATACCCTCCGGTCTCCTACAATGAGCAGTTCTTC.

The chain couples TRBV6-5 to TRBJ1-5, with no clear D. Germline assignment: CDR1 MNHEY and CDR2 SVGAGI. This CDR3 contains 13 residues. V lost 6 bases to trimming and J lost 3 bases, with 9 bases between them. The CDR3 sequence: CASRAGLNQPQHF. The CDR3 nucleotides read TGTGCCAGCAGAGCGGGCCTCAATCAGCCCCAGCATTTT.

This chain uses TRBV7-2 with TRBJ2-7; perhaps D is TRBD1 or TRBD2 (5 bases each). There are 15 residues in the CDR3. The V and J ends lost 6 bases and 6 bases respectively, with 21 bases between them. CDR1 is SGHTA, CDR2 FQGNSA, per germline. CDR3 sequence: CASSDLPGRLSEQYF. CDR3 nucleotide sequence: TGTGCCAGCAGTGACCTCCCGGGACGGCTAAGCGAGCAGTACTTC.

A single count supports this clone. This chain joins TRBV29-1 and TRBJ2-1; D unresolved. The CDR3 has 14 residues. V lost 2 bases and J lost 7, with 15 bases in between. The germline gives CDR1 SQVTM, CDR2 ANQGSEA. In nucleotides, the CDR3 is TGCAGCGTTGAACGGGCGAACGTTAATAATGAGCAGTTCTTC. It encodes CSVERANVNNEQFF.

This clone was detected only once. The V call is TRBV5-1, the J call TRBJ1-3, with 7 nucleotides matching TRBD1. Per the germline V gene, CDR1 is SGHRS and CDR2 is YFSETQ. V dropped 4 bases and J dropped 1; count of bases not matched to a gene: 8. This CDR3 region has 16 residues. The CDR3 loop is CASSVQGRLSGNTIYF. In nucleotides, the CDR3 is TGCGCCAGCAGCGTACAGGGGAGGTTGTCTGGAAACACCATATATTTT.

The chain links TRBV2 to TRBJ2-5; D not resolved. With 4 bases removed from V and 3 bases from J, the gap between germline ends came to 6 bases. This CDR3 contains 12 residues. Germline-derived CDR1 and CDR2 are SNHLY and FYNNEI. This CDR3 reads CASSALEETQYF. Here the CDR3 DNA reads TGTGCCAGCAGTGCTCTTGAAGAGACCCAGTACTTC.

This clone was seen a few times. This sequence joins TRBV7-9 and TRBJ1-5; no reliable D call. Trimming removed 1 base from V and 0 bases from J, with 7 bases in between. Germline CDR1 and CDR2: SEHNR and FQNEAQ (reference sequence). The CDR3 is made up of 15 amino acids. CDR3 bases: TGTGCCAGCAGCTTAGACGTGAATAGCAATCAGCCCCAGCATTTT. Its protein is CASSLDVNSNQPQHF.

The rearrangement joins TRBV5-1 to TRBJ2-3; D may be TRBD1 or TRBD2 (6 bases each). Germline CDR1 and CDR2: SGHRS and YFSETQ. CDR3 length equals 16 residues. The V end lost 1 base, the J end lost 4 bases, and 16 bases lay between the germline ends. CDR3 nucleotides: TGCGCCAGCAGCTTGTTTATGGGGGGCGCCGCAGATACGCAGTATTTT. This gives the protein CASSLFMGGAADTQYF.

CDR3 in amino acids: CAWSPPRWGASNQPQHF. The CDR3 nucleotides read TGTGCCTGGAGTCCGCCCAGGTGGGGGGCGAGCAATCAGCCCCAGCATTTT. The V call is TRBV30, the J call TRBJ1-5; maybe TRBD1 (6 bases). V was shortened by 2 bases and J by 1 base, with 18 bases between the two germline ends. The CDR3 totals 17 residues. Germline CDR1 is GTSNPN and CDR2 is SVGIG (reference sequence).

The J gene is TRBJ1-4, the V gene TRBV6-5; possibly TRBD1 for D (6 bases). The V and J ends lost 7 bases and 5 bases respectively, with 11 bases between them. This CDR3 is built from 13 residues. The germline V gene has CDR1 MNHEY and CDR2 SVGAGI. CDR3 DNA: TGTGCCAGCATGAGGGGGGAGAATGAAAAACTGTTTTTT. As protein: CASMRGENEKLFF.

The CDR3 region has the DNA TGCGCCAGCAGCCAAGTACCCCCTTCTAGCGGGGTGGAGAATGAGCAGTTCTTC. Protein sequence: CASSQVPPSSGVENEQFF. This chain uses TRBV4-1 with TRBJ2-1, with 9 positions matching TRBD2. J was trimmed by 7 bases and V by 1 base; bases with no gene match: 14. This CDR3 contains 18 residues. Germline V CDR1 and CDR2: MGHRA, YSYEKL.

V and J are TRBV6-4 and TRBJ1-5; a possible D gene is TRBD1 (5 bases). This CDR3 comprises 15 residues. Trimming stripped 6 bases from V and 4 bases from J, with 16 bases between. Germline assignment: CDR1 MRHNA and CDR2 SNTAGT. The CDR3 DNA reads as TGTGCCAGCAGCAAGTCCGGGGCACCGAATCAGCCCCAGCATTTT. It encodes CASSKSGAPNQPQHF.

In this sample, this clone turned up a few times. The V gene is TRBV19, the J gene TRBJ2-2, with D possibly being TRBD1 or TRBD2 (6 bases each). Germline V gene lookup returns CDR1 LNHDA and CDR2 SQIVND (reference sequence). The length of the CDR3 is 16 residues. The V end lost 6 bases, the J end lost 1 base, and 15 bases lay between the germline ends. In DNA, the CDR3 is TGTGCCAGTAGCCCTGGCCGGGGGCGGAACACCGGGGAGCTGTTTTTT. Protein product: CASSPGRGRNTGELFF.

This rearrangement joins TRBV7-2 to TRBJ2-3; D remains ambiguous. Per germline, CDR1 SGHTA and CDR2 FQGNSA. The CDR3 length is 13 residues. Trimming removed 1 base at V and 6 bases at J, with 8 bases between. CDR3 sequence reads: CASSLVAQDTQYF. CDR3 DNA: TGTGCCAGCAGCTTAGTCGCTCAGGATACGCAGTATTTT.

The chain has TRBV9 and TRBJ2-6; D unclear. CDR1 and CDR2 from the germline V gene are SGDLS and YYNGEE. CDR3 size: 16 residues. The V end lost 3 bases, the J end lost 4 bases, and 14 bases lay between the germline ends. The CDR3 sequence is CASSALPRPGANVLTF. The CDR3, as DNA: TGTGCCAGCAGCGCTCTCCCCCGGCCGGGGGCCAACGTCCTGACTTTC. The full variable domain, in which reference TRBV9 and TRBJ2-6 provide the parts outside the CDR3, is DSGVTQTPKHLITATGQRVTLRCSPRSGDLSVYWYQQSLDQGLQFLIQYYNGEERAKGNILERFSAQQFPDLHSELNLSSLELGDSALYFCASSALPRPGANVLTFGAGSRLTVL.

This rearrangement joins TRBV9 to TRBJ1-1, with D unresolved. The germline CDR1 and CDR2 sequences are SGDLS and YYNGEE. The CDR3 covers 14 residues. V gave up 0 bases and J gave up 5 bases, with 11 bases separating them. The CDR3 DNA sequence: TGTGCCAGCAGCGTAGGAGAAGGGAGAACTGAAGCTTTCTTT. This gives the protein CASSVGEGRTEAFF.

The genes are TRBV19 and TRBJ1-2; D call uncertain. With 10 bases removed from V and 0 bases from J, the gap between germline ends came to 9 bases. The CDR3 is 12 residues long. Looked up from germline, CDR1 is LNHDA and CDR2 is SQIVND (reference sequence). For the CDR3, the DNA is TGTGCCACCTCAGTCGCTAACTATGGCTACACCTTC. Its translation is CATSVANYGYTF.

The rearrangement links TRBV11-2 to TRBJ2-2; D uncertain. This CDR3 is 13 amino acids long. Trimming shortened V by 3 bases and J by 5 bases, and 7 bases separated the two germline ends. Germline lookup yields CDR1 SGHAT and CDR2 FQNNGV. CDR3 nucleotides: TGTGCCAGCAGCTTCCCGGCTACCGGGGAGCTGTTTTTT. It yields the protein CASSFPATGELFF.

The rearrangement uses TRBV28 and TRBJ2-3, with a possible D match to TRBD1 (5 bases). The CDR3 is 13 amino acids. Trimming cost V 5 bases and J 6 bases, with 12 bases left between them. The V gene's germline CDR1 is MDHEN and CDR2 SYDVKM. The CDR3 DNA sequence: TGTGCCAGCAGTCGACAGTCGTTGGATACGCAGTATTTT. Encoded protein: CASSRQSLDTQYF.

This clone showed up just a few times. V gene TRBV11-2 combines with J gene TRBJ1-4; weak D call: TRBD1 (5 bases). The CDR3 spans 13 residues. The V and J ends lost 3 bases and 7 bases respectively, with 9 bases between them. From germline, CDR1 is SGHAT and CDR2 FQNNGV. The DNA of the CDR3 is TGTGCCAGCAGCTTCCAGGGAACTGAAAAACTGTTTTTT. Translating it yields CASSFQGTEKLFF.

The CDR3: CAISAAQTGGEKLFF. DNA for the CDR3: TGTGCCATCAGTGCCGCACAAACAGGAGGTGAAAAACTGTTTTTT. This chain connects TRBV10-3 to TRBJ1-4, with D possibly matching TRBD1 (5 bases). Germline CDR1 reads ENHRY; CDR2 reads SYGVKD. V was clipped by 4 bases and J by 7 bases, with 16 bases between them. The CDR3 extends over 15 amino acids.

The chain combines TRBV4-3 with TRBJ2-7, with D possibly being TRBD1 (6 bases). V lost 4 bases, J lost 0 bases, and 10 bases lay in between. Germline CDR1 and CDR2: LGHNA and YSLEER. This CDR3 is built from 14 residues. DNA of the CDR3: TGCGCCAGCAGCCGGGGGACAATCTCCTACGAGCAGTACTTC. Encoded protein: CASSRGTISYEQYF.

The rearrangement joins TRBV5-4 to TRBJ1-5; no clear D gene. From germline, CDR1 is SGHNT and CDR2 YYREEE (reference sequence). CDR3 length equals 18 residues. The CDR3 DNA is TGTACGGAGGAGGATAGGCCAGTGCACATTAATAGCAATCAGCCCCAGCATTTT. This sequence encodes CTEEDRPVHINSNQPQHF.

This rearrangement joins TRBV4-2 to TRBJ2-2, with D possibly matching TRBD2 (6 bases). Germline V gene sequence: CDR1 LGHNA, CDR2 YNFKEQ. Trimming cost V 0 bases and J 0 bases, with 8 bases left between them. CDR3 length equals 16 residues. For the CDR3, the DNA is TGTGCCAGCAGCCAAGATCCGGGAGCGAACACCGGGGAGCTGTTTTTT. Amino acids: CASSQDPGANTGELFF.

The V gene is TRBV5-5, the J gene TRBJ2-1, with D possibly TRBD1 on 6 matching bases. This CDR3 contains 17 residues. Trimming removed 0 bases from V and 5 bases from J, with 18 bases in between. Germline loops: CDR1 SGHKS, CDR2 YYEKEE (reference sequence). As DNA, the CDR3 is TGTGCCAGCAGCTTGGGGGGTTTGCACAGGGAAAACAATGAGCAGTTCTTC. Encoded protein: CASSLGGLHRENNEQFF.